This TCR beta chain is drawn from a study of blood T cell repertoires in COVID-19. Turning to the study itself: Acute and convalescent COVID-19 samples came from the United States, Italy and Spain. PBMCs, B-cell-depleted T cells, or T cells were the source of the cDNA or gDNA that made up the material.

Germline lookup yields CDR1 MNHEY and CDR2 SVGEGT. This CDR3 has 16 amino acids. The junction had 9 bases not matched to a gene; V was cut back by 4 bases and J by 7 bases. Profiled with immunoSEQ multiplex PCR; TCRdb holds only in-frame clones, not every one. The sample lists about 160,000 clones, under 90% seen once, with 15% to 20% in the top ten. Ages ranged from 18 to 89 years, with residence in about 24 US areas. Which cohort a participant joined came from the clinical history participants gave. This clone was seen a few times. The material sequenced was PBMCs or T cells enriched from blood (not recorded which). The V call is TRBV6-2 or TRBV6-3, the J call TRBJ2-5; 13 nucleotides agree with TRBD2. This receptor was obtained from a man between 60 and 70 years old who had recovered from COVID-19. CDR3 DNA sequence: TGTGCCAGCAGTTCCGGACTAGCGGGAGATGGGGGGACCCAGTACTTC. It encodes CASSSGLAGDGGTQYF.